Sequencing of this TCR beta chain was carried out in a study of CD8 T cells in ankylosing spondylitis. Library preparation for TCR beta used quantitative 5'-RACE with molecular barcodes. TCRdb reprocessed the 5' RACE reads via MiXCR and lists one record per CDR3 protein. This table has some 200,000 distinct CDR3 sequences, 7.3% appearing once. Overall study findings and caveats: Seemingly distinctive of ankylosing spondylitis blood was a TCR beta motif formed by eight highly homologous variants. Those disease-linked clones were CD8+; they were also relatively rare in peripheral blood. Clones tied to disease were said to be significantly enriched in matched ankylosing spondylitis synovial fluid. Prior work had noted some motif variants in reactive arthritis blood and synovial fluid.

This clonotype was seen repeatedly, ten times or more. Antigen specificity is unknown. The CDR3 loop spans 15 amino acids. CDR1 and CDR2 from the germline V gene are SGDLS and YYNGEE. With V trimmed by 2 bases and J by 4 bases, 5 bases remained unmatched. The TCR sequence derives from a male donor with ankylosing spondylitis. The chain employs TRBV9 and TRBJ2-2, with 7 bases lining up with TRBD1. The sequencing sample was made of blood, either unsorted or a sorted T cell fraction (not recorded which). The DNA for the CDR3 is TGTGCCAGCAGCGTTACAGGGGCGAGCACCGGGGAGCTGTTTTTT. This sequence encodes CASSVTGASTGELFF.